The 9 T cell receptor beta chains listed next were all sequenced from one sample in a study of cytotoxic CD8 clonotypes in ibrutinib-treated CLL. Profiling relied on immunoSEQ multiplex PCR, and the TCRdb table lists in-frame clones only, not all of them. In the table there are 270,000 or so clones, roughly 76% of which are singletons. This specimen consisted of PBMCs, obtained at disease progression, from a patient treated with ibrutinib. Receptor source: a human donor with chronic lymphocytic leukemia.

V is TRBV27 and J is TRBJ2-2, with 11 bases that match TRBD2. The CDR3 covers 17 residues. Trimming cost V 3 bases and J 4 bases; bases outside gene matches: 7. Germline CDR1 MNHEY, CDR2 SMNVEV (reference sequence). CDR3 residues: CASSFLSGLAATGELFF. CDR3 bases: TGTGCCAGCAGTTTCCTATCGGGACTAGCGGCCACCGGGGAGCTGTTTTTT.

The CDR3 sequence: CASSLRGLVEAFF. For the CDR3, the DNA is TGTGCCAGCAGCTTGCGGGGTCTCGTTGAAGCTTTCTTT. The chain is built from TRBV5-6 and TRBJ1-1; no clear D gene. The CDR3 runs to 13 residues. The germline V gene encodes CDR1 SGHDT and CDR2 YYEEEE. Trimming removed 1 base from V and 7 bases from J, with 11 bases in between.

The chain combines TRBV9 with TRBJ2-3, with no clear D. Germline V lookup: CDR1 SGDLS, CDR2 YYNGEE. The CDR3 spans 16 residues. Trimming took 3 bases from V and 4 from J, leaving 18 bases between them. CDR3 region: CASSADLFFIADTQYF. CDR3 DNA sequence: TGTGCCAGCAGCGCCGACCTATTTTTTATCGCAGATACGCAGTATTTT.

This clone showed up just a few times. V is TRBV6-5 and J is TRBJ2-7; 8 bases align to TRBD2. Germline V gene data show CDR1 as MNHEY and CDR2 as SVGAGI. The J segment lost 7 bases and the V segment lost 6 bases, leaving 11 bases of the junction unmatched. CDR3 length: 14 residues. The CDR3 coding sequence is TGTGCCAGCAGGACCCGCGGGAGGCCCATAGAGCAGTACTTC. It yields the protein CASRTRGRPIEQYF.

The gene calls are TRBV28 and TRBJ1-5; 9 nucleotides match TRBD1. The trim removed 5 bases at V and 2 bases at J, leaving 1 base unmatched. The CDR3 has 14 residues. CDR1 is MDHEN, CDR2 SYDVKM, per germline. CDR3 nucleotide sequence: TGTGCCAGCAGTACAGGGGGCCGCAATCAGCCCCAGCATTTT. As protein: CASSTGGRNQPQHF.

The chain carries TRBV28 and TRBJ1-2, with a weak D call TRBD1 (6 bases). This CDR3 comprises 18 residues. Germline CDR1 reads MDHEN; CDR2 reads SYDVKM. Deletions cut 5 bases from V and 5 bases from J, with 27 bases between. The CDR3 region is CASSPTAGGLLGGYGYTF. DNA of the CDR3: TGTGCCAGCAGTCCAACCGCCGGGGGCCTCCTGGGTGGATATGGCTACACCTTC.

The chain carries TRBV9 and TRBJ2-3; D remains unclear. V shed 3 bases and J shed 4 bases, with 6 bases lying between them. The CDR3 runs 12 residues. The germline gives CDR1 SGDLS, CDR2 YYNGEE. This CDR3 reads CASSADADTQYF. As DNA, the CDR3 is TGTGCCAGCAGCGCCGACGCAGATACGCAGTATTTT.

This chain links TRBV6-1 with TRBJ2-3, with 7 bases identical to TRBD1. Trimming cost V 4 bases and J 0 bases; bases outside gene matches: 10. The germline gives CDR1 MNHNS, CDR2 SASEGT. The CDR3 covers 17 residues. CDR3 loop: CASSVSRRGPSTDTQYF. The CDR3, as DNA: TGTGCCAGCAGTGTATCAAGAAGGGGGCCCAGCACAGATACGCAGTATTTT.

The chain couples TRBV5-1 to TRBJ2-7, with 7 bases matching TRBD1. The trim removed 5 bases at V and 3 bases at J, leaving 8 bases unmatched. This CDR3 has 14 residues. Germline CDR1 SGHRS, CDR2 YFSETQ. CDR3 sequence (DNA): TGCGCCAGCAGAACCGGGACAGACTTCTACGAGCAGTACTTC. Its translation: CASRTGTDFYEQYF.